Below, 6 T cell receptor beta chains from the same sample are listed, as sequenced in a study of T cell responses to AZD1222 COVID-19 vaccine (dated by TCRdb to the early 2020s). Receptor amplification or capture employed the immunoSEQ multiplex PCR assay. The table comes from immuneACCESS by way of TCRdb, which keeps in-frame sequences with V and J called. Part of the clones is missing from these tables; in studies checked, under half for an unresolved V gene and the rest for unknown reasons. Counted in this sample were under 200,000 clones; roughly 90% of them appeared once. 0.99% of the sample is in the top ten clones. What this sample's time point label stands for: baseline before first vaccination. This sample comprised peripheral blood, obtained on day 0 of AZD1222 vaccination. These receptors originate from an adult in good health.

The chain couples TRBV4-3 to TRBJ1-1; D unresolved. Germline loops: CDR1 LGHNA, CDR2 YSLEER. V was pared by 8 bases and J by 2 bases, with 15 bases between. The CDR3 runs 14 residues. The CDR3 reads CASRWEGDNTEAFF. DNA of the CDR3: TGCGCCAGCCGCTGGGAGGGCGATAACACTGAAGCTTTCTTT.

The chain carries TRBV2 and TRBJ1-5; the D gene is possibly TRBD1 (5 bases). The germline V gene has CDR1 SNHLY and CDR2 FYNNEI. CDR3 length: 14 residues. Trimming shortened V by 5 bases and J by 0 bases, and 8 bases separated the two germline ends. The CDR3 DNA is TGTGCCAGCAGTAGGGACCTTAGCAATCAGCCCCAGCATTTT. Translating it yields CASSRDLSNQPQHF.

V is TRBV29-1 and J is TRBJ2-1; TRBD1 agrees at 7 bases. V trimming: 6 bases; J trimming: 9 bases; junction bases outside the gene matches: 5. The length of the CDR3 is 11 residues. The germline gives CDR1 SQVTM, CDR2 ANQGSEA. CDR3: CSVDRDSEQFF. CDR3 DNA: TGCAGCGTAGACAGGGATAGTGAGCAGTTCTTC.

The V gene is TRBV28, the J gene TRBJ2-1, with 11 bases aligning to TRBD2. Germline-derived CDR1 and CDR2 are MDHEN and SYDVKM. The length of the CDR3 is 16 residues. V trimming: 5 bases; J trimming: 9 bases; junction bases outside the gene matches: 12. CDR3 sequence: CASSPGTPGLAGEQFF. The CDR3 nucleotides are TGTGCCAGCAGTCCCGGAACACCAGGACTAGCGGGTGAGCAGTTCTTC. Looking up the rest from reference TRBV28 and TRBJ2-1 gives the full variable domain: DVKVTQSSRYLVKRTGEKVFLECVQDMDHENMFWYRQDPGLGLRLIYFSYDVKMKEKGDIPEGYSVSREKKERFSLILESASTNQTSMYLCASSPGTPGLAGEQFFGPGTRLTVL.

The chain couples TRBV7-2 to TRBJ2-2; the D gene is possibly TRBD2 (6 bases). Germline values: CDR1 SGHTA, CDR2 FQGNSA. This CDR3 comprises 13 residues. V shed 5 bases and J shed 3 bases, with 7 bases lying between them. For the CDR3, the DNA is TGTGCCAGCAGCGGGGGGTACACCGGGGAGCTGTTTTTT. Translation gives CASSGGYTGELFF.

CDR3 nucleotides: TGCGCCAGCAGTCGCCTGGGACAGGGGGGTCCCTACGAGCAGTACTTC. Translated: CASSRLGQGGPYEQYF. V usage is TRBV23-1 and J usage is TRBJ2-7, with 11 bases lining up with TRBD1. TRBV23-1 is labeled an ORF, and its function is uncertain. The CDR3 has 16 amino acids. After removal of 4 bases from V and 2 bases from J, the junction contained 7 bases not matched to a gene.